Shown below are 10 T cell receptor beta chains from a single sample sequenced in a study of early T cells in non-severe SARS-CoV-2 infection. TCRdb reprocessed the 5' RACE reads via MiXCR and lists one record per CDR3 protein. The sample consists of roughly 60,000 distinct CDR3 sequences, 10% to 15% of them appearing once. Sequencing input: whole blood. The receptor set was obtained from an adult who was a healthcare worker with PCR-confirmed SARS-CoV-2 infection or an uninfected control (not recorded which).

This rearrangement joins TRBV18 to TRBJ2-7; the match to TRBD1 covers 11 bases. J lost 6 bases, V lost 6 bases, and 7 bases had no gene match. The CDR3 consists of 14 residues. Germline-derived CDR1 and CDR2 are KGHSH and LQKENI. In DNA form, the CDR3 reads TGTGCCAGCTCTGCGGGACAGGGGGAACGCGAGCAGTACTTC. Translating it yields CASSAGQGEREQYF. Filled out from reference TRBV18 and TRBJ2-7, the complete variable domain reads NAGVMQNPRHLVRRRGQEARLRCSPMKGHSHVYWYRQLPEEGLKFMVYLQKENIIDESGMPKERFSAEFPKEGPSILRIQQVVRGDSAAYFCASSAGQGEREQYFGPGTRLTVT.

V is TRBV20-1 and J is TRBJ2-3; 7 positions match TRBD2. CDR1 DFQATT and CDR2 SNEGSKA come from the germline V gene (reference sequence). J lost 7 bases, V lost 3 bases, and 4 bases had no gene match. The CDR3 is 12 amino acids. The CDR3 DNA sequence: TGCAGTGCTAGTTGGCGGGAGTATACGCAGTATTTT. It translates to CSASWREYTQYF.

The V gene is TRBV5-1, the J gene TRBJ1-6; D remains unclear. V lost 2 bases, J lost 14 bases, and 11 bases lay in between. The germline gives CDR1 SGHRS, CDR2 YFSETQ. The CDR3 is 12 amino acids. Written as DNA, the CDR3 is TGCGCCAGCAGCTTATCAGTGGCGGCCCTCCACTTT. Its translation is CASSLSVAALHF.

The table lists this clonotype with many counts. The J gene is TRBJ2-5, the V gene TRBV7-6; D possibly corresponds to TRBD2 (5 bases). The CDR3 is 14 residues long. Trimming stripped 2 bases from V and 4 bases from J, with 11 bases between. Germline lookup yields CDR1 SGHVS and CDR2 FNYEAQ. The CDR3 DNA follows: TGTGCCAGCAGCTTATACCGGGGATCAGAGACCCAGTACTTC. Residues: CASSLYRGSETQYF.

This clonotype is medium-sized (0.01 to 0.1%) in the sample. The chain recombines TRBV6-4 with TRBJ2-3; TRBD1 agrees at 12 bases. Germline CDR1 reads MRHNA; CDR2 reads SNTAGT. Unmatched junction bases numbered 15, after V lost 6 bases and J lost 11 bases. The CDR3 loop spans 16 amino acids. This CDR3 is CASSLTGTGGSTVQYF. The CDR3 DNA sequence: TGTGCCAGCAGCCTCACCGGGACAGGGGGCTCGACAGTGCAGTATTTT.

This clonotype has a count of ten or more. This chain connects TRBV20-1 to TRBJ2-1; TRBD2 aligns across 13 bases. Trimming cost V 0 bases and J 7 bases; bases outside gene matches: 6. The CDR3 is 16 amino acids. Germline loops: CDR1 DFQATT, CDR2 SNEGSKA (reference sequence). CDR3 bases: TGCAGTGCTAGAGACGGACTAGCGGGAGATTCGAATGAGCAGTTCTTC. Its translation is CSARDGLAGDSNEQFF.

The rearrangement links TRBV3-2 to TRBJ2-7; the table's D call, TRBD2, has no DNA check behind it. TRBV3-2 is described as a pseudogene. CDR3 length: 16 amino acids. DNA of the CDR3: TGTGCCAGCAGCCACTCGGAGGTTGTACCTTCCTACGAGCAGTACTTC. Protein product: CASSHSEVVPSYEQYF.

This clonotype turned up a few times. The chain carries TRBV28 and TRBJ2-1; 7 positions agree with TRBD1. The CDR3 covers 22 residues. Trimming took 3 bases from V and 5 from J; bases not matched to a gene: 28. Germline V CDR1 and CDR2: MDHEN, SYDVKM. CDR3 in amino acids: CASSLQWHPQLGQTLTDNEQFF. In nucleotides, the CDR3 is TGTGCCAGCAGTTTGCAATGGCACCCCCAGCTGGGACAGACGTTAACAGACAATGAGCAGTTCTTC.

The chain has TRBV12-5 and TRBJ2-1; weak D call: TRBD1 (6 bases). Germline values: CDR1 LGHNT, CDR2 FRNRAP. The CDR3 extends over 12 amino acids. V lost 6 bases and J lost 4, with 7 bases in between. DNA of the CDR3: TGTGCTAGTGGCCAGGGGTACAATGAGCAGTTCTTC. Residues: CASGQGYNEQFF.

The V gene is TRBV9, the J gene TRBJ2-2; D unclear. The CDR3 length is 15 residues. V was shortened by 0 bases and J by 5 bases, with 11 bases between the two germline ends. CDR1 and CDR2 from the germline V gene are SGDLS and YYNGEE. CDR3 coding DNA: TGTGCCAGCAGCGTAGGTGTCAAGGGAACCGGGGAGCTGTTTTTT. It encodes CASSVGVKGTGELFF.